This TCR beta chain was profiled in a study of Graves' ophthalmopathy and Graves' hyperthyroidism. Study conclusions and caveats: Sensitivity reached 55% to 71% and specificity approximately 72% when the model predicted ophthalmopathy progression. A classifier, a 13-signature model, separated ophthalmopathy from stable hyperthyroidism with about 88% sensitivity and about 81% specificity.

Researchers took RNA transcripts and amplified TCR beta CDR3 regions from them. HTBI primers primed a first-round RT-PCR, and a second-round multiplex PCR followed. TCRdb redid the calling of the multiplex PCR reads with MiXCR, one entry per CDR3 protein. The table lists 450,000 to 600,000 distinct CDR3 sequences, less than 45% of them singletons. The table lists this clonotype with a few counts. What it recognizes is unknown. This CDR3 spans 18 amino acids. Trimming shortened V by 3 bases and J by 9 bases, and 33 bases separated the two germline ends. Looked up from germline, CDR1 is DFQATT and CDR2 is SNEGSKA (reference sequence).

The TCR originated in an adult man with Graves' hyperthyroidism. This chain uses TRBV20-1 with TRBJ2-7, with a weak D call TRBD2 (6 bases). Material for sequencing was peripheral blood or thyroid tissue (not recorded which). CDR3 sequence (DNA): TGCAGTGCTAGTCATCCCGGGGGTCAGTTACGATCTACTCTTGGGCAGTACTTC. This codes for CSASHPGGQLRSTLGQYF.